The present entry profiles one T cell receptor beta chain with its context. The antigen is unknown. This record belongs to a study of cytomegalovirus exposure and HLA in healthy donors. The study ran its PCR with 60 Vbeta and 13 Jbeta primers. Only in-frame clones appear in the TCRdb table, and some are missing; sequencing was by immunoSEQ multiplex PCR. The table records around 150,000 clones, 80% to 90% of them present only once. Germline CDR1 MDHEN, CDR2 SYDVKM. This CDR3 is built from 12 residues. V was clipped by 4 bases and J by 6 bases, with 9 bases between them. Study-level findings and limits: The later analysis indicated that the majority of CMV-associated TCR beta chains appeared HLA-restricted.

The sequenced sample was PBMCs. The chain recombines TRBV28 with TRBJ1-2, with D perhaps TRBD1 (5 bases). The clonotype was recovered from a middle-aged woman in good health and CMV-seropositive. Here the CDR3 reads CASSSREDGYTF. The CDR3 nucleotides are TGTGCCAGCAGTTCCAGGGAGGATGGCTACACCTTC.